A selection of T cell receptor beta chains follows, all from one sample in a study of shared clonotypes between healthy human individuals. Here immunoSEQ multiplex PCR was the method, and the copy in TCRdb shows in-frame clones only, minus some. The data show just over 2,000,000 clones, 85% to 95% seen once. The sample was naive CD8+ T cells sorted from blood. The source of these receptors is a man aged 18-30 years in good health. CDR3s include the opening cysteine and the closing phenylalanine or tryptophan. D genes are given only for firm matches. Expanded clones are given a class, and other clones once, few, many or no size at all.

cdr3_nt	cdr3_aa	d_call	j_call	v_call	clone_size
TGCGCCAGCAGCTTGAACGAGGGGGGACAGCCTCTTTTGGTTGGAGCTTTCTTT	CASSLNEGGQPLLVGAFF	TRBD1	TRBJ1-1	TRBV5-1	.
TGCAGCGTTGACGCTAACAGGGCTGGCTCCTACGAGCAGTACTTC	CSVDANRAGSYEQYF	.	TRBJ2-7	TRBV29-1	.
TGTGCCAGCTCACCCTCATCGGGACTAGCCTACGAGCAGTACTTC	CASSPSSGLAYEQYF	TRBD2	TRBJ2-7	TRBV18	.
TGTGCCACCGCGGGACTAGCGGGAGATGGGGGGTTCTTC	CATAGLAGDGGFF	TRBD2	TRBJ2-1	TRBV7-9	.
TGTGCCAGCAGTGAAATGGCCGCCCGGGAGACCCAGTACTTC	CASSEMAARETQYF	.	TRBJ2-5	TRBV2	.
TGTGCCATCAGTGACGGGCTACAGCCTTATAATTCACCCCTCCACTTT	CAISDGLQPYNSPLHF	.	TRBJ1-6	TRBV10-3	.
TGCGCCAGCAGCCAAGAGCGGCAGGGTTTATTTGGCTACACCTTC	CASSQERQGLFGYTF	.	TRBJ1-2	TRBV4-1	.
TGTGCCAGCAGTCGATCCGGAACAGGGGACTATGGCTACACCTTC	CASSRSGTGDYGYTF	TRBD1	TRBJ1-2	TRBV28	.
TGCGCCAGCAGCTGGGGGACCAACCCGAGGGATGAAAAACTGTTTTTT	CASSWGTNPRDEKLFF	.	TRBJ1-4	TRBV5-1	.
TGTGCCAGCAGGACACTTCCCGACATGAACACTGAAGCTTTCTTT	CASRTLPDMNTEAFF	.	TRBJ1-1	TRBV7-9	.
TGCGCCAGCAGCCAAGATTGGTATTCTAACAATCAGCCCCAGCATTTT	CASSQDWYSNNQPQHF	.	TRBJ1-5	TRBV4-3	.
TGCGCCAGCAGCGGAGGGGATACGCAGTATTTT	CASSGGDTQYF	.	TRBJ2-3	TRBV5-1	.
TGTGCCAGCAGCCCCCCGGGAGGCTACACCTTC	CASSPPGGYTF	.	TRBJ1-2	TRBV6-6	once
TGTGCCAGCAGAGCCTTAGGACAGGGAGCGGCTGAAGCTTTCTTT	CASRALGQGAAEAFF	TRBD1	TRBJ1-1	TRBV6-1	.
TGTGCCAGCAGCGTTTCTGGCCTAGCGAATTCCTACGAGCAGTACTTC	CASSVSGLANSYEQYF	.	TRBJ2-7	TRBV9	.
TGTGCCATCAGTGTACAGGGGGGGAACACCGGGGAGCTGTTTTTT	CAISVQGGNTGELFF	TRBD1	TRBJ2-2	TRBV10-3	.
TGTGCCAGCAATTCCCAAGCGGCTAGCACAGATACGCAGTATTTT	CASNSQAASTDTQYF	.	TRBJ2-3	TRBV9	.